The 2 T cell receptor beta chains listed next were all sequenced from one sample in a study of naive and memory T cell subsets. Whole-study findings and limits: A few larger clonotypes appeared in naive repertoires, especially CD8, possibly memory cells re-expressing CD45RA.

Their antigens are not known. The beta constant-region primer was an equimolar mix of two oligonucleotides covering TRBC1 and TRBC2. Nested alpha and beta constant-region primers with the SP2 primer drove four PCR rounds on ligated cDNA. TCRdb reanalysed the UMI-ligation and nested PCR reads using MiXCR and keeps one entry per CDR3 protein. The table has roughly 99,000 distinct CDR3 sequences, roughly 10% seen once. The sample consisted of naive CD4+ T cells from blood. These receptors all stem from a human donor in good health.

The rearrangement uses TRBV5-8 and TRBJ2-1; D not resolved. The V and J ends lost 1 base and 4 bases respectively, with 6 bases between them. The germline V gene has CDR1 SGHTS and CDR2 YDEGEE. This CDR3 spans 13 amino acids. The CDR3 here is CASSLRAYNEQFF. For the CDR3, the DNA is TGTGCCAGCAGCTTGCGGGCATACAATGAGCAGTTCTTC.

The chain carries TRBV4-3 and TRBJ1-6; D might be TRBD1 (5 bases). CDR1 is LGHNA and CDR2 is YSLEER in the germline V gene. The V end lost 0 bases, the J end lost 0 bases, and 12 bases lay between the germline ends. The CDR3 runs to 18 residues. The CDR3 sequence: CASSQDDSGSSYNSPLHF. CDR3 nucleotides: TGCGCCAGCAGCCAAGACGACAGCGGAAGCTCCTATAATTCACCCCTCCACTTT.